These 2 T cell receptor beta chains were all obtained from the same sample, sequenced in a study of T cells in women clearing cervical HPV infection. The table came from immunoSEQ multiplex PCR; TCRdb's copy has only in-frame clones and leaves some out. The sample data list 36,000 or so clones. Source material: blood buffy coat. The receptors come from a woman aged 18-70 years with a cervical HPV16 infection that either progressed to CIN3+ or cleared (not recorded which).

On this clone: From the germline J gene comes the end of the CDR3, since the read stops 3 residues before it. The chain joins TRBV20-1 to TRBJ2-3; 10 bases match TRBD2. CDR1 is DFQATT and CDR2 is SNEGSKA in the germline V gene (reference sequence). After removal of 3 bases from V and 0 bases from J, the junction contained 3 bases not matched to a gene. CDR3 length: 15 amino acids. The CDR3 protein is CSASKLAGSTDTQYF. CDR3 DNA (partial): TGCAGTGCTAGCAAACTAGCGGGGAGCACAGATACG.

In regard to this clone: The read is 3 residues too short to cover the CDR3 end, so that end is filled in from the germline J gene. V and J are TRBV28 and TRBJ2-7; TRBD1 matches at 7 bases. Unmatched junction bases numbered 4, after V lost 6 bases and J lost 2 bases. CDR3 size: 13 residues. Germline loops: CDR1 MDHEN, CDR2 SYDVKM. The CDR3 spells CASRRQGAYEQYF. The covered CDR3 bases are TGTGCCAGCAGGCGCCAGGGGGCCTACGAG.